This is a list of T cell receptor beta chains from one sample in a study of T-cell reconstitution after alpha-beta-depleted transplantation in children. One entry per CDR3 protein, called by TCRdb with MiXCR from the PCR reads. This table has about 240,000 distinct CDR3 sequences, more than 20% appearing once. The sample was PBMCs, taken before TCRalphabeta/CD19-depleted stem cell transplant. The origin of the receptors is a girl aged 2 to 10 with Fanconi anemia, due to receive a stem cell transplant. Each CDR3 is given with its conserved first and last residue.

j_gene: TRBJ2-7; v_gene: TRBV5-6; CDR3aa: CASSPTGTDPYEQYF
j_gene: TRBJ1-5; v_gene: TRBV29-1; CDR3aa: CSVGQGDSGPQHF
j_gene: TRBJ2-5; v_gene: TRBV20-1; CDR3aa: CSASGTAGETQYF
j_gene: TRBJ2-1; v_gene: TRBV12-3/TRBV12-4; CDR3aa: CASSFESGSPFF
j_gene: TRBJ2-6; v_gene: TRBV29-1; CDR3aa: CSVLPGLAGGDSGANVLTF
j_gene: TRBJ2-7; v_gene: TRBV12-3/TRBV12-4; CDR3aa: CASRSQGLLYSEQYF
j_gene: TRBJ2-5; v_gene: TRBV7-9; CDR3aa: CASSLRTGGAETQYF
j_gene: TRBJ1-1; v_gene: TRBV2; CDR3aa: CTSKDSLNTEAFF
j_gene: TRBJ2-1; v_gene: TRBV6-4; CDR3aa: CARGYSADEQFF
j_gene: TRBJ2-3; v_gene: TRBV2; CDR3aa: CASIDETDTQYF
j_gene: TRBJ2-2; v_gene: TRBV29-1; CDR3aa: CSVESQVSGELFF
j_gene: TRBJ2-6; v_gene: TRBV12-3/TRBV12-4; CDR3aa: CASSFILGASGRDSSGANVLTF
j_gene: TRBJ2-5; v_gene: TRBV5-1; CDR3aa: CASSLPIAFQETQYF
j_gene: TRBJ2-2; v_gene: TRBV7-9; CDR3aa: CASSKPGTVNTGELFF
j_gene: TRBJ1-2; v_gene: TRBV5-1; CDR3aa: CASSLARTTYGYTF
j_gene: TRBJ2-1; v_gene: TRBV4-2; CDR3aa: CASSQGRGVHNEQFF
j_gene: TRBJ2-3; v_gene: TRBV12-3/TRBV12-4; CDR3aa: CASSFTGRTDTQYF
j_gene: TRBJ2-4; v_gene: TRBV6-1; CDR3aa: CASSRLKGQGNIRYF
j_gene: TRBJ2-1; v_gene: TRBV20-1; CDR3aa: CSAREIPRGSSSYNEQFF
j_gene: TRBJ2-7; v_gene: TRBV28; CDR3aa: CASSWTGPTYEQYF
j_gene: TRBJ2-5; v_gene: TRBV10-3; CDR3aa: CAISGGTALYF
j_gene: TRBJ2-7; v_gene: TRBV6-2/TRBV6-3; CDR3aa: CASSYSNARGWYF
j_gene: TRBJ1-1; v_gene: TRBV29-1; CDR3aa: CSVVRWNTEAFF
j_gene: TRBJ1-1; v_gene: TRBV29-1; CDR3aa: CSVHPQGDTEAFF
j_gene: TRBJ2-4; v_gene: TRBV10-3; CDR3aa: CAISRQGNIQYF
j_gene: TRBJ2-1; v_gene: TRBV18; CDR3aa: CASSPMGSTYNEQFF
j_gene: TRBJ1-2; v_gene: TRBV29-1; CDR3aa: CSGGRKTGLGYGYTF
j_gene: TRBJ1-5; v_gene: TRBV10-3; CDR3aa: CAISETDRVNQPQHF
j_gene: TRBJ2-7; v_gene: TRBV5-5; CDR3aa: CASSPPGQGAGEQYF
j_gene: TRBJ2-3; v_gene: TRBV28; CDR3aa: CASSLSAGRTQYF
j_gene: TRBJ2-1; v_gene: TRBV29-1; CDR3aa: CSPTGLAGVNEQFF
j_gene: TRBJ1-3; v_gene: TRBV6-1; CDR3aa: CASSEADRDGNTIYF
j_gene: TRBJ1-3; v_gene: TRBV28; CDR3aa: CASSLSQGYSGNTIYF
j_gene: TRBJ2-7; v_gene: TRBV20-1; CDR3aa: CSAGTGLGEQYF
j_gene: TRBJ1-1; v_gene: TRBV12-3/TRBV12-4; CDR3aa: CASSSGGRAFF
j_gene: TRBJ1-5; v_gene: TRBV29-1; CDR3aa: CSVHRGHQPQHF
j_gene: TRBJ1-5; v_gene: TRBV27; CDR3aa: CASSPWTAQYSNQPQHF
j_gene: TRBJ2-3; v_gene: TRBV12-3/TRBV12-4; CDR3aa: CASSSVSGGALVTQYF
j_gene: TRBJ2-6; v_gene: TRBV2; CDR3aa: CASSPPGSMSSGANVLTF
j_gene: TRBJ2-1; v_gene: TRBV9; CDR3aa: CASSDTGGSYNEQFF
j_gene: TRBJ2-3; v_gene: TRBV15; CDR3aa: CATSGKGRQLTDTQYF
j_gene: TRBJ2-6; v_gene: TRBV29-1; CDR3aa: CSADSGANVLTF
j_gene: TRBJ1-1; v_gene: TRBV4-1; CDR3aa: CASSPLRELGTEAFF
j_gene: TRBJ1-2; v_gene: TRBV20-1; CDR3aa: CSARSGQDSTFYGYTF
j_gene: TRBJ2-7; v_gene: TRBV28; CDR3aa: CASSLWFLAGDEQYF